The next 15 T cell receptor beta chains were all read from a single sample in a study of shared clonotypes between healthy human individuals. The repertoire was sequenced with immunoSEQ multiplex PCR; TCRdb's copy has only in-frame clones and lacks some. The repertoire holds 2.3 million or so clones, over 90% seen once, with about 0.37% in the top ten. The specimen sequenced was naive CD4+ T cells from PBMCs. As for subset: CD45RA+ positively selected. The receptor source for this set is a man in his late teens or twenties in good health. Some clones in this sample may be carry-over from other donors' samples.

The genes are TRBV29-1 and TRBJ2-1; 11 bases match TRBD2. The ends lost 1 base at V and 9 bases at J; junction bases unmatched: 5. The CDR3 covers 14 residues. Germline lookup yields CDR1 SQVTM and CDR2 ANQGSEA. As DNA, the CDR3 is TGCAGCGTTGAAGGAGGGCTAGCGGGAGGTGAGCAGTTCTTC. This sequence encodes CSVEGGLAGGEQFF.

The J gene is TRBJ2-7, the V gene TRBV6-6, with 7 bases fitting TRBD1. Unmatched junction bases numbered 5, after V lost 5 bases and J lost 1 base. Germline-derived CDR1 and CDR2 are MNHNY and SVGAGI (reference sequence). This CDR3 comprises 14 residues. As DNA, the CDR3 is TGTGCCAGCAGTCGTAGCAGGGGGTCCTACGAGCAGTACTTC. It yields the protein CASSRSRGSYEQYF.

The genes are TRBV7-9 and TRBJ2-3; 7 bases line up with TRBD2. Germline trimming cut 5 bases from V and 5 bases from J; bases unmatched to any gene: 13. The germline V gene has CDR1 SEHNR and CDR2 FQNEAQ (reference sequence). This CDR3 has 16 amino acids. CDR3 sequence: CASSHLADGTQDTQYF. The CDR3 nucleotides read TGTGCCAGCAGCCATCTAGCGGACGGAACACAAGATACGCAGTATTTT.

J is TRBJ2-2 and V is TRBV6-5, with D possibly being TRBD1 (6 bases). The CDR3 has 16 residues. The V and J ends lost 4 bases and 1 base respectively, with 13 bases between them. In germline, CDR1 is MNHEY, CDR2 SVGAGI. CDR3 sequence reads: CASSFRLTGNTGELFF. DNA of the CDR3: TGTGCCAGCAGTTTCCGCCTGACAGGGAACACCGGGGAGCTGTTTTTT.

V and J are TRBV4-1 and TRBJ2-7, with 14 bases identical to TRBD2. Germline CDR1 and CDR2: MGHRA and YSYEKL. This CDR3 has 16 residues. V shed 0 bases, J shed 6 bases, and the junction held 4 bases outside the gene matches. CDR3 DNA sequence: TGCGCCAGCAGCCAAGAGGGGACTAGCGGGAGTTTCGAGCAGTACTTC. Translated: CASSQEGTSGSFEQYF.

The rearrangement links TRBV7-8 to TRBJ1-2, with unresolved D. The germline V gene has CDR1 SGHVS and CDR2 FQNEAQ. The CDR3 spans 16 residues. V was shortened by 5 bases and J by 0 bases, with 16 bases between the two germline ends. The DNA of the CDR3 is TGTGCCAGCAGCCCTCAAAACAGCCAAGCTAACTATGGCTACACCTTC. It specifies CASSPQNSQANYGYTF.

V is TRBV28 and J is TRBJ2-5; no definite D call. Germline CDR1 is MDHEN and CDR2 is SYDVKM. The ends were cut back, 5 bases at V and 5 bases at J, with 12 bases in the middle. This CDR3 comprises 13 residues. CDR3 sequence: CASSQGARETQYF. In DNA form, the CDR3 reads TGTGCCAGCAGTCAAGGAGCGAGGGAGACCCAGTACTTC.

The chain couples TRBV13 to TRBJ2-3, with 9 bases fitting TRBD1. Germline V lookup: CDR1 PRHDT, CDR2 FYEKMQ (reference sequence). V trimming: 3 bases; J trimming: 2 bases; junction bases outside the gene matches: 6. This CDR3 contains 16 residues. CDR3 coding DNA: TGTGCCAGCAGCTTCCCGACAGGGGGGCCCACAGATACGCAGTATTTT. Translating gives CASSFPTGGPTDTQYF.

For the CDR3, the DNA is TGTGCCACCGCTCCGTCCCAACCGCAATACGAGCAGTACTTC. This codes for CATAPSQPQYEQYF. The chain joins TRBV6-5 to TRBJ2-7; D unresolved. Trimming took 10 bases from V and 4 from J, leaving 20 bases between them. The CDR3 has 14 amino acids. Germline V gene data show CDR1 as MNHEY and CDR2 as SVGAGI.

The chain is built from TRBV6-6 and TRBJ1-2; no definite D call. With 2 bases removed from V and 13 bases from J, the gap between germline ends came to 14 bases. CDR1 is MNHNY and CDR2 is SVGAGI in the germline V gene (reference sequence). The CDR3 runs 12 residues. DNA for the CDR3: TGTGCCAGCAGTTACCTAAAGGAAGGGCGCACCTTC. The encoded protein is CASSYLKEGRTF.

Comments on this clone: At the DNA level, this CDR3 is encoded by other sequences in the same sample as well. The chain recombines TRBV7-8 with TRBJ1-5, with unresolved D. Germline CDR1 and CDR2: SGHVS and FQNEAQ. The CDR3 is 13 residues long. The germline V and J ends were trimmed by 1 base and 4 bases, with 5 bases remaining between them. The DNA of the CDR3 is TGTGCCAGCAGCTTAGGGCAGAATCAGCCCCAGCATTTT. Translated: CASSLGQNQPQHF.

The gene calls are TRBV6-5 and TRBJ1-4; D remains ambiguous. Looked up from germline, CDR1 is MNHEY and CDR2 is SVGAGI. Between the trimmed V and J ends, which lost 6 bases and 5 bases, there was a span of 13 bases. The CDR3 has 14 residues. CDR3 sequence: CASRPVAGNEKLFF. The CDR3 coding sequence is TGTGCCAGCAGACCCGTGGCGGGAAATGAAAAACTGTTTTTT.

As regards this clone: This CDR3 is also generated by other DNA sequences in the sample. The chain is built from TRBV18 and TRBJ2-1; 10 nucleotides match TRBD1. Germline V gives CDR1 KGHSH, CDR2 LQKENI. The CDR3 loop spans 16 amino acids. V was pared by 3 bases and J by 3 bases, with 5 bases of the junction left unmatched. The CDR3 is CASSPPGQGSYNEQFF. CDR3 DNA sequence: TGTGCCAGCTCACCGCCGGGACAGGGGAGCTACAATGAGCAGTTCTTC.

The gene calls are TRBV7-9 and TRBJ1-1; 8 nucleotides match TRBD1. The V and J ends lost 0 bases and 11 bases, in that order; junction bases with no gene match: 8. The CDR3 sequence is 14 residues long. Germline V gives CDR1 SEHNR, CDR2 FQNEAQ (reference sequence). The CDR3 DNA sequence: TGTGCCAGCAGCTTAGCAGGACAGGGAGATTTGGCTTTCTTT. Its translation is CASSLAGQGDLAFF.

The V call is TRBV7-9, the J call TRBJ2-7; no definite D call. This CDR3 contains 13 residues. V lost 1 base and J lost 6, with 10 bases in between. The germline V gene encodes CDR1 SEHNR and CDR2 FQNEAQ (reference sequence). For the CDR3, the DNA is TGTGCCAGCAGCTTAGGGCAATGGGGCGAGCAGTACTTC. Amino acid sequence: CASSLGQWGEQYF.